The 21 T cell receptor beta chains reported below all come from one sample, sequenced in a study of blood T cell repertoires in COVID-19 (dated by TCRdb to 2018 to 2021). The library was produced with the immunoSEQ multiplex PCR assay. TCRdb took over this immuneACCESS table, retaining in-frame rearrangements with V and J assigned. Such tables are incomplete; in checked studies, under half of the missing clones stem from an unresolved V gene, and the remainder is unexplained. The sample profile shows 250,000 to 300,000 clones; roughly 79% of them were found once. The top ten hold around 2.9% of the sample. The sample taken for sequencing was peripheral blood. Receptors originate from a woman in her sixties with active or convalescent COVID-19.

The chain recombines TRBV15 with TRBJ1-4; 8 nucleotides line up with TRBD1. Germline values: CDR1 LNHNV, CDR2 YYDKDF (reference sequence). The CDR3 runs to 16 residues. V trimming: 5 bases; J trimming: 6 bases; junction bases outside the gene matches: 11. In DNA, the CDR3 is TGTGCCACCAGCGGACGGGACAGGCTAAGAGATGAAAAACTGTTTTTT. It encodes CATSGRDRLRDEKLFF.

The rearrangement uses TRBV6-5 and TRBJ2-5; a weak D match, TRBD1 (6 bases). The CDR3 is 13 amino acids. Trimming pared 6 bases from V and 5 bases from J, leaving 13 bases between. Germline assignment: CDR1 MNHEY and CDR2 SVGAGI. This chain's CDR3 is CASSTQGRETQYF. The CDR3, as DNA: TGTGCCAGCAGCACACAGGGTCGGGAGACCCAGTACTTC.

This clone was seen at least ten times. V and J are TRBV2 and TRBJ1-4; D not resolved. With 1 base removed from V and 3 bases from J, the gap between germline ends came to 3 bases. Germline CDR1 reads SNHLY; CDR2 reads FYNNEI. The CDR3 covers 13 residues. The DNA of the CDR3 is TGTGCCAGCAGTGAAGTCGCTAATGAAAAACTGTTTTTT. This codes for CASSEVANEKLFF.

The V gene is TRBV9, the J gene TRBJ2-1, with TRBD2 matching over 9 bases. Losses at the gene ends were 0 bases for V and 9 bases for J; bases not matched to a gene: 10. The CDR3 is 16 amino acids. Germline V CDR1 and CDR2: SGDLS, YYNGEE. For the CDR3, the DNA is TGTGCCAGCAGCGTAGGAGCGGCGGGGGGGCAACGTGAGCAGTTCTTC. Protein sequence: CASSVGAAGGQREQFF.

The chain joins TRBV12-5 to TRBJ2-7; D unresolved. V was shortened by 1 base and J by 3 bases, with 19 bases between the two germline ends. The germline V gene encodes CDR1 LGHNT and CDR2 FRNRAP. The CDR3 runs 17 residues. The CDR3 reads CASGLALGTAVHYEQYF. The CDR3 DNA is TGTGCTAGTGGTTTGGCGCTAGGTACGGCGGTTCACTACGAGCAGTACTTC.

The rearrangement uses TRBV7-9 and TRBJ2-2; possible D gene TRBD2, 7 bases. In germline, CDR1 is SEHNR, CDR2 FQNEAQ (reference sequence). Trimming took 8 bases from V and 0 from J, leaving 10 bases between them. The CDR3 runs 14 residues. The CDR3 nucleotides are TGTGCCAGCGGAGGGGGGGCGAACACCGGGGAGCTGTTTTTT. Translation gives CASGGGANTGELFF.

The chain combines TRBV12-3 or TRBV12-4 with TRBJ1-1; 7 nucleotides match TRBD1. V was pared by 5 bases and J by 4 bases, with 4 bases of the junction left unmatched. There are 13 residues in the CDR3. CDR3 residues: CASSGQVSTEAFF. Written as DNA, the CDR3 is TGTGCCAGCAGTGGACAGGTGAGCACTGAAGCTTTCTTT.

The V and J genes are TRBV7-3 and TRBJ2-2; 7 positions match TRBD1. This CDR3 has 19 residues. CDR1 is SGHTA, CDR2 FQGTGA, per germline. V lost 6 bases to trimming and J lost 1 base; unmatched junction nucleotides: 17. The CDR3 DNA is TGTGCCAGCAGTCCCCCCGTTGGATTACGGGACAGGAACACCGGGGAGCTGTTTTTT. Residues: CASSPPVGLRDRNTGELFF. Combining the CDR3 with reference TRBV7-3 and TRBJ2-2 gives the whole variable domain GAGVSQTPSNKVTEKGKYVELRCDPISGHTALYWYRQSLGQGPEFLIYFQGTGAADDSGLPNDRFFAVRPEGSVSTLKIQRTERGDSAVYLCASSPPVGLRDRNTGELFFGEGSRLTVL.

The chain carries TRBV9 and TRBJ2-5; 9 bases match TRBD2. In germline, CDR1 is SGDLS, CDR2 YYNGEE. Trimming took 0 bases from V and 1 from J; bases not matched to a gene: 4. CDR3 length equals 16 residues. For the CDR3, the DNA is TGTGCCAGCAGCGTAGCTCAGGGACTAGCCCAAGAGACCCAGTACTTC. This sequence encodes CASSVAQGLAQETQYF.

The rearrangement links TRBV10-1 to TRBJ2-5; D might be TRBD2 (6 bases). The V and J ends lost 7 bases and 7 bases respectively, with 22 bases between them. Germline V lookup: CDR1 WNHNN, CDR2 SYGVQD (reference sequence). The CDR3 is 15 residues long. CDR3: CASKLSGLIKMTQYF. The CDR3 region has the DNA TGCGCCAGCAAATTGTCGGGACTCATCAAGATGACCCAGTACTTC.

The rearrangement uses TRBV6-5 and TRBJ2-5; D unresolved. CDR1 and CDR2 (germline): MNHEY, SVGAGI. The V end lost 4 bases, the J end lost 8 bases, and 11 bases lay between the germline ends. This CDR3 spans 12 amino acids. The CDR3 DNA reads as TGTGCCAGCAGTTTGGGCCCTAATACCCAGTACTTC. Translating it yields CASSLGPNTQYF.

The CDR3 sequence: CASAGLAGGYEQFF. For the CDR3, the DNA is TGTGCCAGTGCTGGGCTAGCGGGGGGCTATGAGCAGTTCTTC. This chain uses TRBV19 with TRBJ2-1; TRBD2 agrees at 11 bases. This CDR3 region has 14 residues. Looked up from germline, CDR1 is LNHDA and CDR2 is SQIVND (reference sequence). J was trimmed by 8 bases and V by 8 bases; bases with no gene match: 8.

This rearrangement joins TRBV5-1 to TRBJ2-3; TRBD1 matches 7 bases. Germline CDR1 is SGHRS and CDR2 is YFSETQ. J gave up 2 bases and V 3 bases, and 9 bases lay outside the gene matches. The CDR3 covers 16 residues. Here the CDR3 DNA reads TGCGCCAGCAGCTCCGCAGGGGGTGGAAACACAGATACGCAGTATTTT. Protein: CASSSAGGGNTDTQYF.

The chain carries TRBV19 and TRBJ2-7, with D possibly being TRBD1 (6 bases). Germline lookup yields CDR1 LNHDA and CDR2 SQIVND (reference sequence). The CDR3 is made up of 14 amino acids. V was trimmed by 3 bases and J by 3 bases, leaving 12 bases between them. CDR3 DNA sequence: TGTGCCAGTAGTATCCGAGGACAGATCTACGAGCAGTACTTC. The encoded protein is CASSIRGQIYEQYF. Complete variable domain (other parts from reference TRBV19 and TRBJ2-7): DGGITQSPKYLFRKEGQNVTLSCEQNLNHDAMYWYRQDPGQGLRLIYYSQIVNDFQKGDIAEGYSVSREKKESFPLTVTSAQKNPTAFYLCASSIRGQIYEQYFGPGTRLTVT.

The CDR3 region is CATSSNPGTAPDGYTF. The DNA for the CDR3 is TGTGCCACCAGCTCCAATCCCGGGACAGCGCCCGATGGCTACACCTTC. This chain connects TRBV15 to TRBJ1-2, with 7 bases that match TRBD1. The CDR3 runs 16 residues. Trimming removed 5 bases from V and 6 bases from J; junction bases left unmatched: 15. Looked up from germline, CDR1 is LNHNV and CDR2 is YYDKDF (reference sequence).

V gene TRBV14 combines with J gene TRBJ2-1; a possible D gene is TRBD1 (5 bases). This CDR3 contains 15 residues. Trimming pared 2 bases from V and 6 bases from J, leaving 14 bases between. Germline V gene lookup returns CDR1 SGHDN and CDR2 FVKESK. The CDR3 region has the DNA TGTGCCAGCAGCCAACGGAGCAGGGCCTCCAATGAGCAGTTCTTC. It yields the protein CASSQRSRASNEQFF.

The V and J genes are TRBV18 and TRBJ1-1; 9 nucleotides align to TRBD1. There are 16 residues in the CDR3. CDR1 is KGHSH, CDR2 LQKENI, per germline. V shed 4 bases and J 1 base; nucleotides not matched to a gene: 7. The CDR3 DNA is TGTGCCAGCTCACTCGGGACAGGGATGAAGAACACTGAAGCTTTCTTT. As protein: CASSLGTGMKNTEAFF.

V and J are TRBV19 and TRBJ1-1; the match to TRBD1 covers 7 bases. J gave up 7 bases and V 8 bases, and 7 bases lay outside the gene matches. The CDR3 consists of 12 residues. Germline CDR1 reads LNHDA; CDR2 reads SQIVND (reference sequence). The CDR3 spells CASAGQILEAFF. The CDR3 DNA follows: TGTGCCAGTGCGGGACAGATCCTTGAAGCTTTCTTT. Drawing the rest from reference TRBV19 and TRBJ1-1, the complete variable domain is DGGITQSPKYLFRKEGQNVTLSCEQNLNHDAMYWYRQDPGQGLRLIYYSQIVNDFQKGDIAEGYSVSREKKESFPLTVTSAQKNPTAFYLCASAGQILEAFFGQGTRLTVV.

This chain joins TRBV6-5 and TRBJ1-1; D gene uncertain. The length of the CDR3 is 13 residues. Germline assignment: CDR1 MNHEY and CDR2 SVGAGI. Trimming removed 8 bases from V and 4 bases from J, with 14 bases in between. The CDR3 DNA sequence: TGTGCCAGCGGTAGGGAGGGAATCACTGAAGCTTTCTTT. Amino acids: CASGREGITEAFF.

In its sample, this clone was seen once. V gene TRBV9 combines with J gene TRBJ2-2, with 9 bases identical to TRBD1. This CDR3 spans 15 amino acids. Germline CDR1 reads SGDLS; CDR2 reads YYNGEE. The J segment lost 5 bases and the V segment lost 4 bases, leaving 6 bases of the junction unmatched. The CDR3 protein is CASSLQGAGTGELFF. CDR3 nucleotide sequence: TGTGCCAGCAGCCTACAGGGGGCCGGAACCGGGGAGCTGTTTTTT.

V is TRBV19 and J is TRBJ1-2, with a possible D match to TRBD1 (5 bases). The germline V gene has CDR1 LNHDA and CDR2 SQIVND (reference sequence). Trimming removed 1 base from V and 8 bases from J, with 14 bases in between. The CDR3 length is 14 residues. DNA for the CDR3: TGTGCCAGTAGTATAGCCAGGCAGGGAAGCGGCTACACCTTC. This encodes CASSIARQGSGYTF.